Listed below are T cell receptor beta chains from one sample, sequenced in a study of shared clonotypes between healthy human individuals. The method was immunoSEQ multiplex PCR; TCRdb's version includes in-frame clones alone and lacks a portion of them. The sample consists of approximately 320,000 clones, roughly 87% of them appearing once. The sample comprised memory CD8+ T cells sorted from blood. These receptors were taken from a man younger than 35 in good health. Each CDR3 is given with its conserved first and last residue. Fields, in order: J gene, V gene, CDR3 protein.

>TRBJ2-7|TRBV5-6
CASSLGGFVAYEQYF
>TRBJ2-4|TRBV7-9
CASSSTGAVGKNIQYF
>TRBJ2-1|TRBV5-6
CASSPDSNNEQFF
>TRBJ2-1|TRBV2
CASSEVVSTTYNEQFF
>TRBJ2-1|TRBV7-9
CASSFETSGSEQFF
>TRBJ1-1|TRBV14
CASSQMGQMNTEAFF
>TRBJ2-7|TRBV6-6
CASHPSENSFSYEQYF
>TRBJ2-4|TRBV6-5
CASSRTGGAGDIQYF
>TRBJ2-7|TRBV2
CASSEGNNPYEQYF
>TRBJ2-7|TRBV5-8
CASSLDGSYEQYF
>TRBJ2-6|TRBV13
CASSSSPGVQGEAGANVLTF
>TRBJ1-5|TRBV30
CAWSSGQGLFQPQHF
>TRBJ2-1|TRBV4-1
CASSGASGSHEQFF
>TRBJ1-2|TRBV15
CATSRDRATIFNYGYTF
>TRBJ1-1|TRBV5-1
CASSLSGNSHTEAFF
>TRBJ2-5|TRBV27
CASSLSARGGSETQYF
>TRBJ2-7|TRBV5-4
CASSLVGEYEQYF
>TRBJ2-7|TRBV5-6
CASSLGTGSAEQYF
>TRBJ2-5|TRBV25-1
CASSEWVGETQYF
>TRBJ1-5|TRBV10-2
CASSDTFNNQPQHF
>TRBJ1-1|TRBV28
CASSFPTYAFNTEAFF
>TRBJ2-5|TRBV5-6
CASSPGWGHQETQYF
>TRBJ1-2|TRBV4-1
CASSQGMSGGRYGYTF
>TRBJ2-5|TRBV29-1
CSVDPGGALETQYF
>TRBJ2-1|TRBV11-3
CASSLDGQYNEQFF
>TRBJ1-1|TRBV2
CASSDTGGGLKAFF
>TRBJ2-7|TRBV15
CATSRYPDRVLSYEQYF
>TRBJ2-7|TRBV2
CASRDDRYYEQYF
>TRBJ2-1|TRBV11-2
CASSFLAGGMSYNEQFF
>TRBJ1-4|TRBV30
CAWRPTGGGEKLFF
>-|TRBV6-5
CASSYRQGRYEQYF
>TRBJ1-5|TRBV2
CASSESGVPSQPQHF
>TRBJ1-2|TRBV14
CASSQGQGYGYTF
>TRBJ2-1|TRBV5-4
CASSPPGQVSPTVEQFF
>TRBJ2-5|TRBV5-1
CASSFQMAGTQEETQYF
>TRBJ2-7|TRBV5-1
CASSLGLAGGPYEQYF
>TRBJ1-5|TRBV9
CASSLGQGNQPQHF
>TRBJ1-1|TRBV7-9
CASSPMRGPVNTEAFF
>TRBJ1-2|TRBV14
CASSQRSSARAQYGYTF
>TRBJ2-1|TRBV27
CASRPSGARAGTNEQFF
>TRBJ2-2|TRBV7-2
CASSLPSSNTGELFF
>TRBJ2-7|TRBV18
CASSYEQYF
>TRBJ2-6|TRBV7-9
CASSRGSSGANVLTF
>TRBJ2-1|TRBV4-1
CASSQVTVSYNEQFF
>TRBJ2-5|TRBV7-8
CASSQTNPRDRVYETQYF
>TRBJ1-2|TRBV6-5
CASSYSVSSPNYGYTF
>TRBJ2-1|TRBV30
CAWTRAGKYNEQFF
>TRBJ2-3|TRBV5-1
CASSPGLAADTQYF
>TRBJ2-4|TRBV7-9
CASSLAGRANIQYF
>TRBJ2-3|TRBV27
CASSLYRDSTDTQYF
>TRBJ2-2|TRBV5-1
CASSLAGTSGPGELFF